The 5 T cell receptor beta chains in this list originate from one sample, sequenced in a study of CD8 T cells in cerebrospinal fluid in Alzheimer's disease. TCRdb processed the 10x single-cell sequencing reads again and assigns one entry to each CDR3 protein, with no DNA. This sample's clone table lists 1,500 to 2,000 distinct CDR3 sequences. Sample: cerebrospinal fluid. Every receptor here comes from a human donor with mild cognitive impairment.

This chain joins TRBV24-1 and TRBJ2-5; TCRdb's D call, TRBD1, is unchecked because there is no DNA. This CDR3 is built from 16 residues. The germline CDR1 and CDR2 sequences are KGHDR and SFDVKD. CDR3 residues: CATSDSRTGGQETQYF.

Judged by frequency, this clonotype is medium-sized. The CDR3 protein is CSALTSGSKEQYF. The V and J genes are TRBV20-1 and TRBJ2-7; the TCRdb call, TRBD2, lacks DNA for checking. This CDR3 has 13 residues. Germline V gene sequence: CDR1 DFQATT, CDR2 SNEGSKA (reference sequence).

By frequency, this clonotype registers medium-sized. CDR3 loop: CSARGSRDSSYEQYF. The chain has TRBV20-1 and TRBJ2-7; TCRdb lists TRBD1, though no DNA is available to test this call. The germline V gene encodes CDR1 DFQATT and CDR2 SNEGSKA (reference sequence). CDR3 length: 15 residues.

This clonotype is medium-sized by frequency. The V gene is TRBV27, the J gene TRBJ1-4; checking the TCRdb D call of TRBD1 is not possible without DNA. CDR1 and CDR2 from the germline V gene are MNHEY and SMNVEV (reference sequence). The CDR3 contains 15 residues. CDR3 sequence: CASRGPGESNEKLFF.

This clonotype counts as medium-sized by frequency. J is TRBJ2-3 and V is TRBV29-1; TCRdb names TRBD2, which stays unverified in the absence of DNA. Germline assignment: CDR1 SQVTM and CDR2 ANQGSEA. The CDR3 runs 17 residues. CDR3 sequence reads: CSVTERAIALGADTQYF.